This TCR beta chain was found in a study of metastatic and nonmetastatic thyroid tumors. Study background: Across blood and tumor or nodule tissue, repertoires from malignant and benign thyroid patients were compared with one another.

Prior to thyroid surgery, none of the patients had received any treatment. In the original workflow: The authors used CDR3 differences across clinicopathological groups to build a distant-metastasis classifier for papillary thyroid cancer. TCRdb re-analyzed the PCR reads through MiXCR. The V and J calls reflect TCRdb's pipeline rather than the authors' work. The table includes 23,000 or so clones, over 20% detected once. V was cut by 6 bases and J by 6 bases, with 5 bases left in between. Germline V CDR1 and CDR2: MNHEY, SMNVEV (reference sequence). This CDR3 has 11 amino acids. Study-wide findings and caveats: It was reported that TCR beta diversity was significantly higher in malignant thyroid tumors than benign nodules, in blood and tumor.

Ten or more counts support this clone. The antigen is undetermined. What was sequenced was blood. This chain connects TRBV27 to TRBJ1-4, with no clear D. This receptor was obtained from a female donor with papillary thyroid cancer or a benign thyroid nodule (not recorded which). Some clones in this sample may be carry-over from other donors' samples. This chain's CDR3 is CASREDEKLFF. CDR3 nucleotides: TGTGCCAGCAGGGAGGATGAAAAACTGTTTTTT.